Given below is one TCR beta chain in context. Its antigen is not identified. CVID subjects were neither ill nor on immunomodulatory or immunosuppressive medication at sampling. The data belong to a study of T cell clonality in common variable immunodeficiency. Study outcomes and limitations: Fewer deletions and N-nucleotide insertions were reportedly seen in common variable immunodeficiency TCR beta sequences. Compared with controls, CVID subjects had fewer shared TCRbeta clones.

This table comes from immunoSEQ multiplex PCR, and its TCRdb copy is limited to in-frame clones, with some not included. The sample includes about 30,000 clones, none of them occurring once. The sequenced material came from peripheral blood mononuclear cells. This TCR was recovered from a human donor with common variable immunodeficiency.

The sequenced CDR3 bases are TGTGCCAGTAGTATAAGTACTAGCTTCGCCTACAATGAG. Translation: CASSISTSFAYNE. The full CDR3 is CASSISTSFAYNEQFF. The chain couples TRBV19 to TRBJ2-1, with D possibly being TRBD2 (6 bases). The read halts 3 residues ahead of the CDR3 end, with the missing end drawn from the germline J gene. The CDR3 is 16 residues long. V lost 2 bases and J lost 2, with 13 bases in between. CDR1 and CDR2 from the germline V gene are LNHDA and SQIVND (reference sequence). The full variable domain, rest sourced from reference TRBV19 and TRBJ2-1, is DGGITQSPKYLFRKEGQNVTLSCEQNLNHDAMYWYRQDPGQGLRLIYYSQIVNDFQKGDIAEGYSVSREKKESFPLTVTSAQKNPTAFYLCASSISTSFAYNEQFFGPGTRLTVL.